The 10 T cell receptor beta chains given below trace back to one sample, sequenced in a study of shared clonotypes between healthy human individuals. Produced via immunoSEQ multiplex PCR; TCRdb's table is partial and in-frame only. The profile shows around 690,000 clones, roughly 88% of them singletons. The sequencing sample was made of memory CD8+ T cells from PBMCs. Subset: CD45RO+ cells pooled with CCR7-negative TemRA cells. Every receptor here comes from a man aged 18 to 29 in good health. Some clones in this sample may be carry-over from other donors' samples.

The chain carries TRBV27 and TRBJ1-5; no firm D call. With 6 bases removed from V and 0 bases from J, the gap between germline ends came to 15 bases. This CDR3 is 16 amino acids long. Looked up from germline, CDR1 is MNHEY and CDR2 is SMNVEV (reference sequence). The CDR3 region has the DNA TGTGCCAGCAGCAACCAGTGGATACCTAGCAATCAGCCCCAGCATTTT. This sequence encodes CASSNQWIPSNQPQHF.

The chain uses TRBV11-2 and TRBJ2-5; 7 nucleotides match TRBD1. The germline V gene has CDR1 SGHAT and CDR2 FQNNGV. The CDR3 sequence is 15 residues long. Trimming removed 4 bases from V and 2 bases from J; junction bases left unmatched: 7. The CDR3 spells CASSSRVGQQETQYF. DNA of the CDR3: TGTGCCAGCAGCTCGAGAGTGGGACAGCAAGAGACCCAGTACTTC.

The chain uses TRBV4-1 and TRBJ2-7; 8 bases align to TRBD2. J lost 2 bases, V lost 6 bases, and 6 bases had no gene match. This CDR3 contains 14 residues. CDR1 and CDR2 from the germline V gene are MGHRA and YSYEKL. The CDR3 loop is CASSLAGRAYEQYF. CDR3 coding DNA: TGCGCCAGCAGTCTAGCGGGCCGCGCCTACGAGCAGTACTTC.

CDR3 in DNA: TGTGCCTGGAGTGTCGGGGGCTGGGTCACTGAAGCTTTCTTT. Protein: CAWSVGGWVTEAFF. V is TRBV30 and J is TRBJ1-1, with D tentatively TRBD1 (6 bases). CDR1 is GTSNPN and CDR2 is SVGIG in the germline V gene (reference sequence). The V end lost 0 bases, the J end lost 4 bases, and 12 bases lay between the germline ends. This CDR3 is 14 amino acids long.

The J gene is TRBJ1-4, the V gene TRBV2; D is ambiguous. This CDR3 is built from 16 residues. Germline CDR1 reads SNHLY; CDR2 reads FYNNEI. Trimming shortened V by 2 bases and J by 10 bases, and 20 bases separated the two germline ends. The CDR3 protein is CASSEPEAVEVAKLFF. The CDR3 DNA reads TGTGCCAGCAGTGAACCCGAAGCTGTGGAGGTTGCAAAACTGTTTTTT.

The V and J genes are TRBV5-1 and TRBJ2-3, with 11 bases aligning to TRBD2. V lost 1 base and J lost 3; bases outside the gene matches: 10. The CDR3 extends over 18 amino acids. Looked up from germline, CDR1 is SGHRS and CDR2 is YFSETQ. The CDR3 is CASSLRFSGRAQTDTQYF. The CDR3 DNA reads as TGCGCCAGCAGCTTGCGGTTTAGCGGGAGGGCTCAGACAGATACGCAGTATTTT.

The chain is built from TRBV2 and TRBJ1-3, with a possible D match to TRBD1 (5 bases). V was shortened by 7 bases and J by 0 bases, with 10 bases between the two germline ends. The CDR3 extends over 14 amino acids. CDR1 and CDR2 from the germline V gene are SNHLY and FYNNEI. The CDR3 DNA sequence: TGTGCCAGCATATCAGGGTACTCTGGAAACACCATATATTTT. Its translation: CASISGYSGNTIYF.

The chain links TRBV30 to TRBJ1-6; 8 bases match TRBD1. The CDR3 covers 15 residues. Per the germline V gene, CDR1 is GTSNPN and CDR2 is SVGIG (reference sequence). J gave up 1 base and V 4 bases, and 3 bases lay outside the gene matches. Here the CDR3 reads CAWTGQGSYNSPLHF. The CDR3 region has the DNA TGTGCCTGGACCGGACAGGGTTCCTATAATTCACCCCTCCACTTT. Drawing the rest from reference TRBV30 and TRBJ1-6, the complete variable domain is SQTIHQWPATLVQPVGSPLSLECTVEGTSNPNLYWYRQAAGRGLQLLFYSVGIGQISSEVPQNLSASRPQDRQFILSSKKLLLSDSGFYLCAWTGQGSYNSPLHFGNGTRLTVT.

On this clone: Other DNA sequences in the sample encode the same CDR3. This sequence joins TRBV9 and TRBJ1-1, with a tentative D call TRBD1 (5 bases). The CDR3 totals 14 residues. Germline V gene data show CDR1 as SGDLS and CDR2 as YYNGEE. The V end lost 2 bases, the J end lost 5 bases, and 13 bases lay between the germline ends. For the CDR3, the DNA is TGTGCCAGCAGCGTTGTGGGGGGAGGAACTGAAGCTTTCTTT. This translates into CASSVVGGGTEAFF.

The chain carries TRBV15 and TRBJ2-2; TRBD2 is a possible D gene (5 bases). The CDR3 contains 17 residues. Germline V gene data show CDR1 as LNHNV and CDR2 as YYDKDF (reference sequence). With 2 bases removed from V and 0 bases from J, the gap between germline ends came to 13 bases. CDR3 residues: CATSRSPREANTGELFF. CDR3 nucleotide sequence: TGTGCCACCAGCAGATCCCCTCGGGAAGCGAACACCGGGGAGCTGTTTTTT.